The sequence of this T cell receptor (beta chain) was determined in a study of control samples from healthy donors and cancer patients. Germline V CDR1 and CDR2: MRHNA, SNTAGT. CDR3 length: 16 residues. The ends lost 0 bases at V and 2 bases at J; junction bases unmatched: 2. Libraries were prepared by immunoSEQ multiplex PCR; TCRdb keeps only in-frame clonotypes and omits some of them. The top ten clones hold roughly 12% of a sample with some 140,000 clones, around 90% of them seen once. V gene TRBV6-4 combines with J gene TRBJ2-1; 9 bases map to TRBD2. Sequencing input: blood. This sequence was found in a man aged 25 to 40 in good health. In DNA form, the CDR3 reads TGTGCCAGCAGTGACTCTCCTAGCGGGACCTACAATGAGCAGTTCTTC. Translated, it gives CASSDSPSGTYNEQFF.